This is a list of T cell receptor beta chains from one sample in a study of blood T cell repertoires in COVID-19. The table came from immunoSEQ multiplex PCR; TCRdb's copy has only in-frame clones and leaves some out. The table records more than 100,000 clones, about four fifths of them present only once. Sequences were obtained from peripheral blood. The receptors were sampled from a woman between 50 and 59 years old with acute or convalescent COVID-19. Both conserved end residues are part of each CDR3. A D gene is named only where the DNA matches it firmly. Not every row has a clone size; where given, it reads once, few, many or a size class.

TRBJ2-7,once,-,TRBV27,12,CASSLRGLEQYF,TGTGCCAGCAGTTTACGGGGTCTCGAGCAGTACTTC
TRBJ2-7,-,TRBD2,TRBV2,15,CASRLTSGGTYEQYF,TGTGCCAGCAGGTTGACTAGCGGGGGAACTTACGAGCAGTACTTC
TRBJ1-5,few,-,TRBV7-6,16,CASSLAPGFSNQPQHF,TGTGCCAGCAGCTTAGCGCCGGGGTTCAGCAATCAGCCCCAGCATTTT
TRBJ2-7,-,-,TRBV7-6,15,CASSLASGFSYEQYF,TGTGCCAGCAGCTTAGCGTCGGGTTTCTCCTACGAGCAGTACTTC
TRBJ2-1,-,-,TRBV11-3,15,CASSLGQGNYNEQFF,TGTGCCAGCAGCTTAGGCCAGGGAAACTACAATGAGCAGTTCTTC
TRBJ2-3,few,TRBD2,TRBV29-1,16,CSVPRTKRGNTDTQYF,TGCAGCGTCCCCCGAACTAAGCGGGGGAACACAGATACGCAGTATTTT
TRBJ1-1,-,-,TRBV24-1,14,CATSDTPPNTEAFF,TGTGCCACCAGTGATACTCCTCCTAACACTGAAGCTTTCTTT
TRBJ2-2,-,TRBD2,TRBV5-1,15,CASSLGGGNDGELFF,TGCGCCAGCAGCCTAGGCGGGGGAAATGACGGGGAGCTGTTTTTT
TRBJ1-1,-,TRBD1,TRBV18,18,CASSPPTGTGGGHTEAFF,TGTGCCAGCTCACCGCCGACCGGGACAGGGGGTGGACACACTGAAGCTTTCTTT
TRBJ2-2,-,TRBD2,TRBV5-1,16,CASSSGKGLTTGELFF,TGCGCCAGCAGCTCAGGCAAGGGACTAACCACCGGGGAGCTGTTTTTT
TRBJ1-2,-,TRBD1,TRBV12-5,14,CASGRLDRADGYTF,TGTGCTAGTGGTCGCCTCGACAGGGCTGATGGCTACACCTTC
TRBJ2-3,few,TRBD2,TRBV4-2,18,CASSQEALGSGDMRRQYF,TGTGCCAGCAGCCAAGAGGCCCTGGGTAGCGGGGACATGCGTAGGCAGTATTTT
TRBJ1-1,-,-,TRBV19,14,CASSIGERNTEAFF,TGTGCCAGTAGTATAGGAGAGAGGAACACTGAAGCTTTCTTT
TRBJ1-1,-,TRBD1,TRBV5-1,13,CASSTTGGGEAFF,TGCGCCAGCAGTACGACAGGGGGCGGAGAAGCTTTCTTT
TRBJ1-4,few,-,TRBV5-1,14,CASSLEQTTEKLFF,TGCGCCAGCAGCTTGGAACAGACTACTGAAAAACTGTTTTTT
TRBJ1-6,-,-,TRBV19,14,CASSISQDNSPLHF,TGTGCCAGTAGTATTTCGCAGGATAATTCACCCCTCCACTTT
TRBJ1-5,-,-,TRBV6-2/TRBV6-3,12,CASSYDRGPQHF,TGTGCCAGCAGTTATGATCGCGGGCCCCAGCATTTT
TRBJ2-1,-,TRBD1,TRBV15,15,CATSTNRGSYNEQFF,TGTGCCACCAGCACGAACAGGGGTTCCTACAATGAGCAGTTCTTC
TRBJ2-3,-,-,TRBV30,13,CAWSAGRGGTQYF,TGTGCCTGGAGTGCCGGACGCGGAGGTACGCAGTATTTT
TRBJ1-3,-,-,TRBV19,14,CASNPGQTSNTIYF,TGTGCCAGTAACCCCGGACAGACTTCAAACACCATATATTTT
TRBJ2-5,-,TRBD1,TRBV15,16,CATSRDPAGGQETQYF,TGTGCCACCAGCAGAGATCCGGCAGGGGGCCAAGAGACCCAGTACTTC
TRBJ1-2,few,TRBD1,TRBV6-5,15,CASSKGQEPNYGYTF,TGTGCCAGCAGTAAGGGACAGGAGCCTAACTATGGCTACACCTTC